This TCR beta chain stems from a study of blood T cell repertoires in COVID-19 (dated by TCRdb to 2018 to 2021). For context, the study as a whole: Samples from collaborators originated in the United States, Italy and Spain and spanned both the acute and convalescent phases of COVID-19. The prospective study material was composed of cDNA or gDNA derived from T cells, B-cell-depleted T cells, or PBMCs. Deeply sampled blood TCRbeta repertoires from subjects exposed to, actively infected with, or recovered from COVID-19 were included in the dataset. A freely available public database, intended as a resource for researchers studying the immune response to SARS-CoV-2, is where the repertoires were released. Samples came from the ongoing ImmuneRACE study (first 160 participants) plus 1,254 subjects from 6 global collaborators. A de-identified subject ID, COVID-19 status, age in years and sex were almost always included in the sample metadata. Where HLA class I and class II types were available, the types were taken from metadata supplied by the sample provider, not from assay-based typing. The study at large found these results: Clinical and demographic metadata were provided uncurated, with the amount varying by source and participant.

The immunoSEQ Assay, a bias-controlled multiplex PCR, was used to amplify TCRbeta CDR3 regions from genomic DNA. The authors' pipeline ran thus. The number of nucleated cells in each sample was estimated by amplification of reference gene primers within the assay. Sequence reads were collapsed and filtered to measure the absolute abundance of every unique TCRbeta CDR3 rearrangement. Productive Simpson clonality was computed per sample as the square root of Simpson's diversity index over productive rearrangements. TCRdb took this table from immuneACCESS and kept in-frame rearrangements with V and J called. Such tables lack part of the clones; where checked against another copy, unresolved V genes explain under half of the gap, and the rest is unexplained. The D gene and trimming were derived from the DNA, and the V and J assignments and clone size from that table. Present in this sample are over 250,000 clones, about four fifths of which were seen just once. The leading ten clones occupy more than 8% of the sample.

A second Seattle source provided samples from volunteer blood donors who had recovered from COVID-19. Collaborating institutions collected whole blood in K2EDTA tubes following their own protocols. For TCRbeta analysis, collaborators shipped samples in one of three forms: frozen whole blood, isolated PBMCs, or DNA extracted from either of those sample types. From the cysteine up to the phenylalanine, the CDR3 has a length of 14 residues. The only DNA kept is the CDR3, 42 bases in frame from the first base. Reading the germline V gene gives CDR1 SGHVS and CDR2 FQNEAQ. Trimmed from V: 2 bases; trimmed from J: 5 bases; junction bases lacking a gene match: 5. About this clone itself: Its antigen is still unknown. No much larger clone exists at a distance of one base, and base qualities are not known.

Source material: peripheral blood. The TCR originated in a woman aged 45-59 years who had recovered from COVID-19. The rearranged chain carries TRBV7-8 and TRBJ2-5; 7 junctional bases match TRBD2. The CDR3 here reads CASSLSGMRETQYF. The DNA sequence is TGTGCCAGCAGCTTAAGCGGGATGAGGGAGACCCAGTACTTC.